The 32 T cell receptor beta chains presented below share a single source sample, sequenced in a study of blood T cell repertoires in COVID-19. Profiled with immunoSEQ multiplex PCR; TCRdb holds only in-frame clones, not every one. Of fewer than 200,000 clones listed, 84% were seen once; the top ten hold under 4%. Material for sequencing was PBMCs or T cells enriched from blood (not recorded which). Every receptor here comes from a woman aged 30 to 39 who had been exposed to COVID-19.

The J gene is TRBJ2-3, the V gene TRBV3-1 (or the pseudogene TRBV3-2); TRBD2 agrees at 13 bases. The V and J ends lost 5 bases and 1 base, in that order; junction bases with no gene match: 6. The germline CDR1 and CDR2 sequences are LGHDT and YNNKEL (reference sequence). The CDR3 spans 17 residues. The CDR3 coding sequence is TGTGCCAGCAGCTCCCGACTAGCGGGGGGACGCACAGATACGCAGTATTTT. As protein: CASSSRLAGGRTDTQYF.

This clone has just one count. The chain joins TRBV4-2 to TRBJ2-7, with a weak D call TRBD1 (6 bases). The CDR3 consists of 15 residues. Trimming cost V 1 base and J 1 base, with 11 bases left between them. CDR1 is LGHNA, CDR2 YNFKEQ, per germline. The CDR3, as DNA: TGTGCCAGCAGCCAAGCGACTGGACAGTCCTACGAGCAGTACTTC. It specifies CASSQATGQSYEQYF.

This CDR3 is CASSYGQGNQPQHF. The CDR3 bases are TGCGCCAGCAGCTATGGACAGGGAAATCAGCCCCAGCATTTT. The chain carries TRBV5-1 and TRBJ1-5; 8 nucleotides match TRBD1. V was pared by 3 bases and J by 4 bases, with 3 bases of the junction left unmatched. Germline V gene sequence: CDR1 SGHRS, CDR2 YFSETQ. The CDR3 is 14 residues long.

The chain recombines TRBV5-1 with TRBJ2-5, with 9 bases fitting TRBD1. V was clipped by 5 bases and J by 5 bases; unmatched bases: 16. CDR3 length: 17 residues. Germline CDR1 SGHRS, CDR2 YFSETQ. The CDR3 region is CASRAGDRVGSQETQYF. The CDR3 coding sequence is TGCGCCAGCAGGGCGGGGGACAGGGTTGGGTCCCAGGAGACCCAGTACTTC. Using reference TRBV5-1 and TRBJ2-5 for the parts outside the CDR3, the full variable domain is KAGVTQTPRYLIKTRGQQVTLSCSPISGHRSVSWYQQTPGQGLQFLFEYFSETQRNKGNFPGRFSGRQFSNSRSEMNVSTLELGDSALYLCASRAGDRVGSQETQYFGPGTRLLVL.

In this sample, this clone turned up once. The chain uses TRBV19 and TRBJ1-1; the D is unclear. CDR3 length equals 15 residues. Germline lookup yields CDR1 LNHDA and CDR2 SQIVND (reference sequence). Trimming cost V 7 bases and J 1 base, with 16 bases left between them. CDR3: CASTTAGLGNTEAFF. The DNA of the CDR3 is TGTGCCAGTACGACCGCAGGCCTTGGGAACACTGAAGCTTTCTTT.

This chain connects TRBV4-1 to TRBJ2-1, with TRBD2 matching over 7 bases. The CDR3 contains 13 residues. Germline V lookup: CDR1 MGHRA, CDR2 YSYEKL. J gave up 7 bases and V 4 bases, and 4 bases lay outside the gene matches. CDR3 coding DNA: TGCGCCAGCAGCCCGGGACTACCTAATGAGCAGTTCTTC. It codes for CASSPGLPNEQFF.

This clone was observed once. This chain connects TRBV6-5 to TRBJ1-1, with a possible D match to TRBD1 (6 bases). The germline V gene encodes CDR1 MNHEY and CDR2 SVGAGI. The CDR3 has 14 amino acids. V lost 6 bases and J 4 bases, leaving 15 bases between the germline ends. CDR3 bases: TGTGCCAGCAGCCTTGACAGGTTCCGCACTGAAGCTTTCTTT. Translated, it gives CASSLDRFRTEAFF.

Points on this clone: A junction end diverges from the germline sequence, so it may reflect a read error. The chain combines TRBV19 with TRBJ1-4, with 8 positions matching TRBD1. The V gene's germline CDR1 is LNHDA and CDR2 SQIVND (reference sequence). The CDR3 runs to 17 residues. The CDR3 region is CASSIAHRGRLNEKLFF. The CDR3 DNA reads as TGTGCCAGTAGCATAGCACACAGGGGGAGGCTTAATGAAAAACTGTTTTTT.

This clone was counted once. The CDR3 DNA is TGTGCCAGCAGCTTCCGGGGGATCGCCTACGAGCAGTACTTC. Translated: CASSFRGIAYEQYF. The V gene is TRBV7-8, the J gene TRBJ2-7; weak D call: TRBD2 (6 bases). This CDR3 comprises 14 residues. Between the trimmed V and J ends, which lost 3 bases and 2 bases, there was a span of 11 bases. The germline gives CDR1 SGHVS, CDR2 FQNEAQ.

The V gene is TRBV29-1, the J gene TRBJ1-2; D is ambiguous. The germline V gene encodes CDR1 SQVTM and CDR2 ANQGSEA. This CDR3 is built from 13 residues. Between the trimmed V and J ends, which lost 4 bases and 4 bases, there was a span of 13 bases. The DNA of the CDR3 is TGCAGCGTTGTGGCCAAAGGAGGCTATGGCTACACCTTC. This codes for CSVVAKGGYGYTF.

This chain links TRBV7-9 with TRBJ1-2; D is unclear. The germline V gene has CDR1 SEHNR and CDR2 FQNEAQ (reference sequence). Trimming left V 1 base short and J 4 bases short, with 10 bases between. The CDR3 loop spans 14 amino acids. The CDR3 nucleotides read TGTGCCAGCAGCTTAGGACAATTATCCTATGGCTACACCTTC. Translating it yields CASSLGQLSYGYTF.

This clone appeared a single time. J is TRBJ2-3 and V is TRBV9; D is possibly TRBD2 (6 bases). This CDR3 has 14 amino acids. Trimming removed 0 bases from V and 3 bases from J, with 8 bases in between. Germline CDR1 reads SGDLS; CDR2 reads YYNGEE. This chain's CDR3 is CASSVGLATDTQYF. The DNA for the CDR3 is TGTGCCAGCAGCGTAGGGCTAGCGACAGATACGCAGTATTTT.

The genes are TRBV20-1 and TRBJ1-5; D is ambiguous. The CDR3 has 11 residues. The germline V gene has CDR1 DFQATT and CDR2 SNEGSKA (reference sequence). V lost 4 bases and J lost 15, with 16 bases in between. The CDR3 loop is CSANQRQETHF. In DNA form, the CDR3 reads TGCAGTGCTAATCAACGGCAGGAAACGCATTTT.

V usage is TRBV2 and J usage is TRBJ2-1; 8 bases are a match to TRBD2. The ends lost 6 bases at V and 7 bases at J; junction bases unmatched: 11. This CDR3 region has 15 residues. Per the germline V gene, CDR1 is SNHLY and CDR2 is FYNNEI. The DNA for the CDR3 is TGTGCCAGCAGGGAAAGGGGCGGGGGGTGGAATGAGCAGTTCTTC. As protein: CASRERGGGWNEQFF.

The rearrangement uses TRBV18 and TRBJ2-7; 7 nucleotides agree with TRBD1. Germline values: CDR1 KGHSH, CDR2 LQKENI. J was trimmed by 4 bases and V by 3 bases; bases with no gene match: 9. CDR3 size: 15 residues. The CDR3 nucleotides read TGTGCCAGCTCACCGGGGCAGGGGGTTCGGTACGAGCAGTACTTC. As protein: CASSPGQGVRYEQYF.

The V and J genes are TRBV27 and TRBJ1-2, with a possible D match to TRBD1 (6 bases). CDR1 MNHEY and CDR2 SMNVEV come from the germline V gene (reference sequence). The CDR3 length is 14 residues. V shed 4 bases and J shed 8 bases, with 17 bases lying between them. The CDR3 sequence is CASSWSQGQGGYTF. CDR3 coding DNA: TGTGCCAGCAGTTGGTCCCAGGGGCAAGGCGGCTACACCTTC.

This chain joins TRBV13 and TRBJ1-2; the D is unclear. Germline loops: CDR1 PRHDT, CDR2 FYEKMQ (reference sequence). Deletions cut 5 bases from V and 1 base from J, with 20 bases between. CDR3 size: 17 residues. Written as DNA, the CDR3 is TGTGCCAGCAGCACGTTTCGAACAGCTACTTATAACTATGGCTACACCTTC. Encoded protein: CASSTFRTATYNYGYTF.

This clone has ten or more counts. This sequence joins TRBV11-2 and TRBJ1-6, with a weak D call TRBD1 (5 bases). The CDR3 covers 15 residues. CDR1 is SGHAT, CDR2 FQNNGV, per germline. The V end lost 5 bases, the J end lost 7 bases, and 15 bases lay between the germline ends. The CDR3 DNA is TGTGCCAGCAGCCCCATAGGGGCCCTGAATTCACCCCTCCACTTT. Translating it yields CASSPIGALNSPLHF.

The chain recombines TRBV21-1 with TRBJ1-1; the table gives TRBD1 as D, unverified against the DNA. TRBV21-1 is an annotated pseudogene. This CDR3 region has 14 residues. In nucleotides, the CDR3 is TGTGCCAGCAGCAAAGGGGACACTAACACTGAAGCTTTCTTT. Translated: CASSKGDTNTEAFF.

The rearrangement uses TRBV2 and TRBJ2-7, with D tentatively TRBD2 (5 bases). The CDR3 has 15 residues. Looked up from germline, CDR1 is SNHLY and CDR2 is FYNNEI. V was cut by 6 bases and J by 3 bases, with 18 bases left in between. In nucleotides, the CDR3 is TGTGCCAGCAGACAAGGACTGGGCCTATTCTACGAGCAGTACTTC. Translating gives CASRQGLGLFYEQYF.

The CDR3 DNA reads as TGTGCCAGCAGCCAGGGGCAGGGTGGAGTGAAGGGCTACACCTTC. Its translation is CASSQGQGGVKGYTF. This chain joins TRBV3-1 (or the pseudogene TRBV3-2) and TRBJ1-2; D is possibly TRBD1 (5 bases). Germline loops: CDR1 LGHDT, CDR2 YNNKEL (reference sequence). V was shortened by 3 bases and J by 8 bases, with 19 bases between the two germline ends. CDR3 length: 15 residues.

The chain has TRBV4-3 and TRBJ2-5, with D tentatively TRBD1 (5 bases). V lost 0 bases and J lost 3, with 8 bases in between. The CDR3 totals 14 residues. Germline-derived CDR1 and CDR2 are LGHNA and YSLEER. The CDR3 region has the DNA TGCGCCAGCAGCCAAGACGCAGGGAAAGAGACCCAGTACTTC. It encodes CASSQDAGKETQYF.

A few counts support this clone. The chain couples TRBV10-3 to TRBJ2-5, with 8 positions matching TRBD1. Germline loops: CDR1 ENHRY, CDR2 SYGVKD. This CDR3 spans 14 amino acids. Losses at the gene ends were 2 bases for V and 3 bases for J; bases not matched to a gene: 2. CDR3 DNA: TGTGCCATCAGTGAGGGACAGGGAAAAGAGACCCAGTACTTC. Amino acids: CAISEGQGKETQYF.

CDR3 sequence: CASSLGLAARGAQYF. CDR3 DNA: TGTGCCAGCAGCTTAGGACTAGCGGCACGTGGGGCCCAGTACTTC. The V gene is TRBV7-3, the J gene TRBJ2-5; 10 bases align to TRBD2. V lost 2 bases and J lost 9; bases outside the gene matches: 9. Germline V lookup: CDR1 SGHTA, CDR2 FQGTGA. The CDR3 extends over 15 amino acids.

This rearrangement joins TRBV21-1 to TRBJ1-1; no DNA check was done on the table's D call, TRBD1. TRBV21-1 represents a pseudogene. There are 13 residues in the CDR3. In DNA, the CDR3 is TGTGCCAGCACCCCCAGGGGGCACACTGAAGCTTTCTTT. Translation gives CASTPRGHTEAFF.

V is TRBV27 and J is TRBJ2-7; perhaps TRBD1 as D (6 bases). The V gene lost 3 bases and the J gene lost 4 bases, with 10 bases spanning the gap. CDR1 is MNHEY, CDR2 SMNVEV, per germline (reference sequence). This CDR3 contains 13 residues. The CDR3 protein is CASSFQTGYEQYF. The CDR3 DNA sequence: TGTGCCAGCAGTTTCCAAACAGGGTACGAGCAGTACTTC.

The J gene is TRBJ1-4, the V gene TRBV3-1 (or the pseudogene TRBV3-2); 7 positions agree with TRBD1. The V gene's germline CDR1 is LGHDT and CDR2 YNNKEL (reference sequence). The J segment lost 3 bases and the V segment lost 0 bases, leaving 10 bases of the junction unmatched. The CDR3 contains 18 residues. CDR3 coding DNA: TGTGCCAGCAGCCAAGATCAAGGGACAGCGTGGGCTAATGAAAAACTGTTTTTT. Protein: CASSQDQGTAWANEKLFF.

The CDR3: CASSPARGAYEQYF. CDR3 nucleotide sequence: TGTGCCAGCTCACCGGCGCGGGGGGCCTACGAGCAGTACTTC. This sequence joins TRBV18 and TRBJ2-7; TRBD2 aligns across 8 bases. In germline, CDR1 is KGHSH, CDR2 LQKENI. The trim removed 3 bases at V and 2 bases at J, leaving 3 bases unmatched. The CDR3 extends over 14 amino acids.

The chain is built from TRBV4-3 and TRBJ1-2; possibly TRBD1 for D (5 bases). CDR1 and CDR2 (germline): LGHNA, YSLEER. With 0 bases removed from V and 8 bases from J, the gap between germline ends came to 10 bases. The CDR3 runs 13 residues. The CDR3 region has the DNA TGCGCCAGCAGCCAAGAACCAGGGCTAGGCTACACCTTC. This codes for CASSQEPGLGYTF.

This clone appeared a few times. The chain couples TRBV3-1 (or the pseudogene TRBV3-2) to TRBJ1-2; no definite D call. V lost 1 base to trimming and J lost 1 base, with 7 bases between them. CDR3 length: 14 residues. Germline loops: CDR1 LGHDT, CDR2 YNNKEL (reference sequence). In nucleotides, the CDR3 is TGTGCCAGCAGCCAAGGTGTCGGTAACTATGGCTACACCTTC. Its protein product is CASSQGVGNYGYTF.

CDR3 residues: CASSQTANSYNEQFF. CDR3 nucleotide sequence: TGTGCCAGCAGCCAGACAGCGAACTCCTACAATGAGCAGTTCTTC. The gene calls are TRBV6-1 and TRBJ2-1; a weak D match, TRBD1 (5 bases). Germline CDR1 reads MNHNS; CDR2 reads SASEGT. Trimming cost V 6 bases and J 0 bases, with 12 bases left between them. The CDR3 is made up of 15 amino acids.

DNA of the CDR3: TGCAGCGTTGACGTGAGGGGGGGAACAGGGGCCAACGTCCTGACTTTC. Protein sequence: CSVDVRGGTGANVLTF. The rearrangement joins TRBV29-1 to TRBJ2-6; perhaps TRBD2 as D (7 bases). Germline V CDR1 and CDR2: SQVTM, ANQGSEA. V was pared by 3 bases and J by 4 bases, with 16 bases between. The CDR3 length is 16 residues.